This T cell receptor (beta chain) stems from a study of blood T cell repertoires in COVID-19. The wider study: Donors in the United States, Italy and Spain gave samples during acute or convalescent COVID-19. Sample material is recorded as cDNA or gDNA derived from T cells, B-cell-depleted T cells, or PBMCs.

Per the authors' pipeline: Counts of nucleated cells, estimated from reference gene primer amplification, were obtained. TCRdb's table, derived via immunoSEQ multiplex PCR, lists solely in-frame clones and lacks some. The D gene and trimming were derived from the DNA, and the V and J assignments and clone size from that table. The profile shows under 400,000 clones, around 86% of them singletons. This CDR3 region has 16 residues. Participants were aged about 18 to 100 years from around 24 US areas. This TCR was sampled from a woman in her thirties or forties with acute COVID-19. The chain uses TRBV21-1 and TRBJ2-5; TRBD1 was called by the table and not checked on the DNA. TRBV21-1 constitutes a pseudogene. The sample was PBMCs or T cells enriched from blood (not recorded which). CDR3 nucleotide sequence: TGTGCCAGCAGCGAGCAAAGTCCCCAGGACCAAGAGACCCAGTACTTC. This gives the protein CASSEQSPQDQETQYF.